This paragraph reports one T cell receptor beta chain. Its antigen is still unknown. This record belongs to a study of cytomegalovirus exposure and HLA in healthy donors. Findings and caveats of the study: Researchers reported that a few CMV-associated chains were confirmed in vitro as CMV antigen-specific. Most TCRs appeared rarely, but some public TCRs recurred in many donors.

Produced via immunoSEQ multiplex PCR; TCRdb's table is partial and in-frame only. The profile shows 100,000 to 150,000 clones, 89% of them singletons. Separation from the approximately 720-subject first cohort characterized the roughly 110-subject validation cohort, to which the donors belonged. V was trimmed by 0 bases and J by 1 base, leaving 13 bases between them. The CDR3 is 16 residues long. From germline, CDR1 is SQVTM and CDR2 ANQGSEA. This receptor was obtained from a woman aged 18-35 years in good health and CMV-seronegative. The chain employs TRBV29-1 and TRBJ2-1, with D perhaps matching TRBD2 (5 bases). Sequenced material: PBMCs. The CDR3 reads CSVEDQAAVSYNEQFF. Here the CDR3 DNA reads TGCAGCGTTGAAGATCAAGCGGCGGTTTCCTACAATGAGCAGTTCTTC.